These 9 T cell receptor beta chains came from one sample sequenced in a study of blood T cells in healthy people across ages. Then a second PCR, running about 7 to 11 cycles, was carried out with a sample-barcoded 5' primer and a J-beta primer mix. TCRdb reprocessed the 5' RACE reads via MiXCR and lists one record per CDR3 protein. The data contain approximately 1,100,000 distinct CDR3 sequences, around 43% of them singletons. Sequencing was done on a sample of blood. Every receptor here comes from a woman aged 55-70 years in good health.

The chain carries TRBV1 and TRBJ1-2. TRBV1 is assigned pseudogene status. The CDR3 is 16 residues long. The CDR3 sequence: CTSSQDKGGPYHGYTF. The CDR3, as DNA: TGCACCAGCAGCCAAGATAAAGGAGGCCCCTATCATGGCTACACCTTC.

The chain carries TRBV15 and TRBJ2-2; D assignment may be TRBD1 or TRBD2 (5 bases each). Trimming pared 4 bases from V and 6 bases from J, leaving 15 bases between. Germline CDR1 is LNHNV and CDR2 is YYDKDF (reference sequence). The CDR3 is made up of 15 amino acids. The CDR3 is CATSIGSARAGELFF. The CDR3 region has the DNA TGTGCCACCAGCATAGGGAGTGCCAGGGCCGGGGAGCTGTTTTTT.

The chain uses TRBV2 and TRBJ1-5; D remains ambiguous. The CDR3 has 15 residues. Germline V CDR1 and CDR2: SNHLY, FYNNEI. Trimming cost V 7 bases and J 3 bases, with 16 bases left between them. CDR3 sequence (DNA): TGTGCCAGCACTAATCGCCGGGCTATCAATCAGCCCCAGCATTTT. Translating it yields CASTNRRAINQPQHF.

In this sample, this clonotype turned up a few times. The rearrangement uses TRBV6-6 and TRBJ2-3; 9 nucleotides agree with TRBD2. V lost 2 bases, J lost 0 bases, and 3 bases stayed unmatched. Per germline, CDR1 MNHNY and CDR2 SVGAGI (reference sequence). The CDR3 extends over 16 amino acids. The CDR3 here is CASSYPTSGSTDTQYF. The CDR3 DNA is TGTGCCAGCAGTTACCCGACTAGCGGAAGCACAGATACGCAGTATTTT.

There are a few counts of this clonotype. The V and J genes are TRBV5-1 and TRBJ2-3; maybe TRBD1 (5 bases). CDR1 and CDR2 (germline): SGHRS, YFSETQ. V was shortened by 0 bases and J by 1 base, with 9 bases between the two germline ends. The CDR3 length is 15 residues. CDR3 in amino acids: CASSLEGWGTDTQYF. CDR3 in DNA: TGCGCCAGCAGCTTGGAGGGGTGGGGCACAGATACGCAGTATTTT.

Concerning this clonotype itself: It is unclear where the CDR3 begins or ends on the DNA, so no DNA is shown, and the CDR3 is as TCRdb lists it. The V and J genes are TRBV27 and TRBJ2-2. Germline CDR1 MNHEY, CDR2 SMNVEV (reference sequence). Ends included, the CDR3 has 13 residues. The CDR3: CASSSSDFDGAFF.

The genes are TRBV15 and TRBJ2-7; 7 nucleotides agree with TRBD2. There are 14 residues in the CDR3. J was trimmed by 7 bases and V by 3 bases; bases with no gene match: 9. The germline CDR1 and CDR2 sequences are LNHNV and YYDKDF (reference sequence). The CDR3 DNA reads as TGTGCCACCAGCAGTCCTAGCGGTACGGATGAGCAGTACTTC. Residues: CATSSPSGTDEQYF.

V usage is TRBV9 and J usage is TRBJ2-7; 9 nucleotides agree with TRBD2. CDR1 is SGDLS and CDR2 is YYNGEE in the germline V gene. CDR3 size: 15 residues. V lost 4 bases, J lost 9 bases, and 14 bases stayed unmatched. As DNA, the CDR3 is TGTGCCAGCAGCATGGGCCTAGCGGGAATCAGCGCGCAGTACTTC. It encodes CASSMGLAGISAQYF.

There are a few counts of this clonotype. This chain uses TRBV20-1 with TRBJ1-2; TRBD1 matches at 9 bases. Germline V gene sequence: CDR1 DFQATT, CDR2 SNEGSKA (reference sequence). The CDR3 covers 16 residues. V gave up 2 bases and J gave up 8 bases; unmatched junction bases: 15. The CDR3 sequence: CSARTAGGQGTRGYTF. The CDR3 bases are TGCAGTGCTAGAACCGCGGGGGGACAGGGAACTAGAGGCTACACCTTC.